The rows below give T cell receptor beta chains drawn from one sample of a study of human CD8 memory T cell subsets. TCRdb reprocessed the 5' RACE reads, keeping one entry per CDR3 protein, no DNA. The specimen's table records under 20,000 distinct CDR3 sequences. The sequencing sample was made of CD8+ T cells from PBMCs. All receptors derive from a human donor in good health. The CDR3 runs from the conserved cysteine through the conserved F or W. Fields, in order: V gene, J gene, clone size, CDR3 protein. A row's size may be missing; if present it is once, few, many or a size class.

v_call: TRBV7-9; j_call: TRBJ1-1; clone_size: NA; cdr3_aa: CASSYVLDKNTEAFF
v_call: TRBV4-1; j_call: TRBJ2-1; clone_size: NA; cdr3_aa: CASSQEGLAGGVQFF
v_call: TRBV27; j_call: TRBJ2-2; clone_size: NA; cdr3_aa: CASSFQGWSGELFF
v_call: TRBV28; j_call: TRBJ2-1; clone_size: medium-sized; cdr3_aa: CASKREYEQFF
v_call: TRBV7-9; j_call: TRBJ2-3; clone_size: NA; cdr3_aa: CASSLIQGSTDTQYF
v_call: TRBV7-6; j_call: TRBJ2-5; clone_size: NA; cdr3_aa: CASSLMEQGARETQYF
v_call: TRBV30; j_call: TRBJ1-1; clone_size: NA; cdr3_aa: CAWSQGVGTEAFF
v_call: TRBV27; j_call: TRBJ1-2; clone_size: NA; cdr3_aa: CASSLDRGANYGYTF
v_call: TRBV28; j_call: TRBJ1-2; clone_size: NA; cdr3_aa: CASSPVIIDRGLSNYGYTF
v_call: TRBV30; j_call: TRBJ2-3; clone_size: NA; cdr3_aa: CAWTPWTSEGTDTQYF
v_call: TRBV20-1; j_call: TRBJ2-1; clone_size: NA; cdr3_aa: CSARGMIGGLNNEQFF
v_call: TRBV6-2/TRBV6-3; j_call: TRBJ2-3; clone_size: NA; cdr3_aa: CASMGIDSYLDTQYF
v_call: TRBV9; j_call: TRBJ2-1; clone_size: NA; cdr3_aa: CASSGYSRDRVYNEQFF
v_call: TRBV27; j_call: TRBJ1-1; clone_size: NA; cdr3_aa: CASSLSGTGGTEAFF
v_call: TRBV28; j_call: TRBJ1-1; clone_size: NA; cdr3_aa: CASSLTRAHTEAFF
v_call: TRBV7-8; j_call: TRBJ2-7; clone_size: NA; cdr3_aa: CASSELAGGPPYEQYF
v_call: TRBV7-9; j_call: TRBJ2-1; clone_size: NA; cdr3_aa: CASSHSFEGEQFF
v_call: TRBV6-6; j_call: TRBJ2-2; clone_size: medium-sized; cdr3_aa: CASSSITSGGIIGELFF
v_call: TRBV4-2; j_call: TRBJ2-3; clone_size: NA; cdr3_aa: CASSPLGILNTDTQYF
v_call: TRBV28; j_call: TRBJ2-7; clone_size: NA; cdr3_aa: CASSPPKESTEQYF
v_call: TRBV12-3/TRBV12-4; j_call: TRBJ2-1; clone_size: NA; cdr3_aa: CATGTAYNEQFF
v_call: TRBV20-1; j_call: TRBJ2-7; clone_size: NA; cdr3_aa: CSASRDSAYDEQYF
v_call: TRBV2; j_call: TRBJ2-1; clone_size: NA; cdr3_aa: CASSEGARSYNEQFF
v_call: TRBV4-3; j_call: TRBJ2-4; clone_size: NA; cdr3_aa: CASSQDEQGPAKNIQYF
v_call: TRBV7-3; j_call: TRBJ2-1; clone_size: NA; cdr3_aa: CASSLDSMSSYNEQFF
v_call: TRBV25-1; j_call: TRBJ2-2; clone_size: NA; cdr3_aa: CASSDRHQRGELFF
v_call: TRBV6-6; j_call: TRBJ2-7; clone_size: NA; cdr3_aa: CASSHSGSSYEQYF
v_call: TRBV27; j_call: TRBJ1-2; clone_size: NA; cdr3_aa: CASSLGMDYGYTF
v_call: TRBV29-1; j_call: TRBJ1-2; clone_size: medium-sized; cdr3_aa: CSARKGASNYGYTF
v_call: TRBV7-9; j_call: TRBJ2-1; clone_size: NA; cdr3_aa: CASRDGDEQFF
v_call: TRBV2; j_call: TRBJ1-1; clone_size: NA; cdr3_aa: CATSPGNTEAFF
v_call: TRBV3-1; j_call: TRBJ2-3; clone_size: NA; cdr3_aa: CASSLTQGADTQYF
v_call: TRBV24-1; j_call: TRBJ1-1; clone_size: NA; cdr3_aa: CATSDFGTEEAFF
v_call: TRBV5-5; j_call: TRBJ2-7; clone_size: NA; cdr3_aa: CASSDGEGHLVDEQYF
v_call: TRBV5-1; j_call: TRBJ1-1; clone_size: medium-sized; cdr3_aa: CASSWRAGAMNTEAFF
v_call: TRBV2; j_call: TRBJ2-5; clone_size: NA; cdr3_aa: CASSEGTSGRALVGQETQYF
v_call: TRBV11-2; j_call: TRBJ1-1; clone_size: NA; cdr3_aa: CASSLNTEAFF
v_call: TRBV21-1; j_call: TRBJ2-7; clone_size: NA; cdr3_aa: CASSSRLRAHEQYF
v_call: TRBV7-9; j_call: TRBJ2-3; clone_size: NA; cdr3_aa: CASSLGQGRDTQYF